What follows describes a single T cell receptor (beta chain). Source study methods: Nucleated cell number was recorded as an estimate derived from reference gene primer amplification. Libraries were prepared by immunoSEQ multiplex PCR; TCRdb keeps only in-frame clonotypes and omits some of them. The DNA was the basis for D and trimming; V, J and clone size are from that table. The sample contains approximately 200,000 clones, around nine tenths of which appear only once. This entry belongs to a study of blood T cell repertoires in COVID-19. For the study at large: Acute and convalescent COVID-19 samples came from the United States, Italy and Spain. The analysed material was cDNA or gDNA that came from T cells, B-cell-depleted T cells, or PBMCs.

The CDR3 contains 13 residues. Germline assignment: CDR1 KGHDR and CDR2 SFDVKD. Trimming removed 3 bases from V and 2 bases from J, with 7 bases in between. The receptor was isolated from a woman in her fifties or sixties with acute or convalescent COVID-19. The sample was peripheral blood. This chain joins TRBV24-1 and TRBJ2-7, with D perhaps matching TRBD2 (5 bases). Here the CDR3 reads CATSDPGTYEQYF. In DNA form, the CDR3 reads TGTGCCACCAGTGATCCGGGGACCTACGAGCAGTACTTC.